This TCR beta chain was documented in a study of graft-versus-host responses after intestinal transplantation. On this clone itself: Its antigen is unknown. At one end, the junction sequence differs from germline, possibly due to a read error.

The table came from immunoSEQ multiplex PCR; TCRdb's copy has only in-frame clones and leaves some out. Found here are roughly 73,000 clones, over 75% of them singletons; the top ten hold roughly 7.3%. CDR1 is MNHEY and CDR2 is SMNVEV in the germline V gene (reference sequence). The CDR3 loop spans 12 amino acids. This sequence originates from a human donor who was the organ donor for an intestinal transplant. The rearrangement joins TRBV27 to TRBJ2-1; TRBD2 matches at 9 bases. Sequences were derived from unstimulated CD8+ T cells sorted from spleen or lymph node cells, sampled before transplant. This CDR3 reads CASSLPTSGLLF. CDR3 DNA sequence: TGTGCCAGCAGTCTACCGACTAGCGGACTGCTCTTC.